This TCR beta chain appears in the sequencing data of a study of blood T cell repertoires in COVID-19 (dated by TCRdb to the early 2020s). Background for the entire study: Collaborator samples came from the United States, Italy and Spain and covered acute and convalescent phases of COVID-19. The material from the prospective study consisted of cDNA or gDNA derived from T cells, B-cell-depleted T cells, or PBMCs. The dataset comprised deeply sampled blood TCRbeta repertoires from subjects exposed to, actively infected with, or recovered from COVID-19. The repertoires were made available in a free public database intended to serve as a resource for research on the immune response to SARS-CoV-2. Samples came from the ongoing ImmuneRACE study (first 160 participants) plus 1,254 subjects from 6 global collaborators. Where available, HLA class I and class II types were taken from metadata supplied by the sample provider and were not determined by assay-based typing. The sample metadata nearly always contained a de-identified subject ID, COVID-19 status, age in years and sex. Findings and caveats that apply to the study as a whole: Clinical and demographic metadata were provided uncurated, with the amount varying by source and participant.

CDR1 MGHRA and CDR2 YSYEKL were looked up in the germline V gene. V is pruned by 8 bases and J by 1 base, leaving 8 bases of the junction without a gene match. Taken from cysteine to phenylalanine, the CDR3 has 15 residues. Just the 45-base CDR3 DNA is kept, in frame starting at base 1. Notes on this clone: Its recognized antigen is unknown. No much larger clonotype is one base removed from it; base qualities were not supplied.

Participants in the prospective study were enrolled through a virtual design, were aged roughly 18 to 100 years, and lived in under 25 United States geographic areas. Cohort assignment in the prospective study relied on participant-reported clinical history from a screening survey and a study questionnaire. For ImmuneRACE Cohort 3, a participant was defined as recovered based on two consecutive negative NP/OP PCR tests, clearance by a healthcare professional, or resolution of symptoms. Mobile phlebotomists in the prospective study collected whole blood, serum and a nasopharyngeal or oropharyngeal swab from every participant. Additional blood draws and questionnaires over an approximately 2-month period could optionally be provided by prospective study participants. Before DNA extraction, prospective study blood samples were shipped either frozen or at room temperature. The immunoSEQ Assay, a bias-controlled multiplex PCR, was used to amplify TCRbeta CDR3 regions from genomic DNA. The paper's processing steps were these. Nucleated cell counts per sample were estimated from amplification of reference gene primers within the assay. Sequence reads were collapsed and filtered to measure the absolute abundance of every unique TCRbeta CDR3 rearrangement. Productive Simpson clonality was computed per sample as the square root of Simpson's diversity index over productive rearrangements. The table comes from immuneACCESS by way of TCRdb, which keeps in-frame sequences with V and J called. Part of the clones is missing from these tables; in studies checked, under half for an unresolved V gene and the rest for unknown reasons. V, J and clone size are those of that table, while D and trimming were read from the DNA. This sample comprises around 300,000 clones, 88% of them detected only once. The biggest ten clones account for over 4.5% of the sample.

This receptor was obtained from a man in his thirties or forties who had recovered from COVID-19. In this chain, TRBV4-1 is recombined with TRBJ2-5; a stretch of 9 junction bases matches TRBD1. The sequenced sample was PBMCs or T cells enriched from blood (not recorded which). Here is the DNA: TGCGCCAGCCGAAGGACAGGGGCCCCCCAAGAGACCCAGTACTTC. This gives the protein CASRRTGAPQETQYF.